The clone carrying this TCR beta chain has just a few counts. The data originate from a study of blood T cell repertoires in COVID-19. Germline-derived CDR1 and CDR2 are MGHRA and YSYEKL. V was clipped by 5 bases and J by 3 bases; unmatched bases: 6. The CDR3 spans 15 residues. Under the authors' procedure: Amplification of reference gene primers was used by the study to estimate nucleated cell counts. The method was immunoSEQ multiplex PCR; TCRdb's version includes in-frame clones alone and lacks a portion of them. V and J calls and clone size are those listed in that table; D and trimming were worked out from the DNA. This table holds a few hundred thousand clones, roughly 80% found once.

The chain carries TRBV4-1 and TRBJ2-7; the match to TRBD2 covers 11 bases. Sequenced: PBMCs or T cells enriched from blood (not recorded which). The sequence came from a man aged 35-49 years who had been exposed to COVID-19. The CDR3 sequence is CASSSGGTSGYEQYF. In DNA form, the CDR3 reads TGCGCCAGCAGCTCGGGGGGGACTAGCGGCTACGAGCAGTACTTC.